This TCR beta chain was observed in a study of human T cells and chemical hapten exposure. Germline V CDR1 and CDR2: DFQATT, SNEGSKA (reference sequence). This CDR3 region has 15 residues. The V segment lost 5 bases and the J segment 7 bases; nucleotides outside the gene matches: 14. Time point in this sample: patch test 2, 6 weeks after DPC sensitization. Regarding treatment: therapeutic diphenylcyclopropenone sensitization with weekly scalp DPC. This clonotype came up a few times. It was the library that attached unique molecular identifiers to individual cDNA molecules. TCRdb reprocessed the RACE reads with MiXCR, giving one entry per CDR3 protein. The sample holds 75,000 to 100,000 distinct CDR3 sequences, 9.3% seen once.

The chain couples TRBV20-1 to TRBJ2-3; 8 bases agree with TRBD2. The starting material was whole blood, obtained in connection with sensitization to the hapten diphenylcyclopropenone (DPC). The sequence derives from a woman in her thirties or forties with alopecia areata. Some clones in this sample may be carry-over from other donors' samples. The CDR3 reads CSAPYYGSGSYTQYF. CDR3 DNA sequence: TGCAGTGCTCCCTATTACGGGAGCGGGAGTTATACGCAGTATTTT.